Listed here are 21 T cell receptor beta chains from one sample, sequenced in a study of molecular identifiers for immune sequencing clone quantification. TCRdb independently ran MiXCR on the PCR reads; one entry per CDR3 protein. The data hold about 640,000 distinct CDR3 sequences, with about 20% observed a single time. The material sequenced was naive CD8+ T cells from blood, with Jurkat cell RNA spiked in. Subset in this sample: FACS-sorted CD8+CD4-CCR7+CD45RA+ naive T cells. These TCRs come from a human donor in good health. Some libraries in this study had Jurkat cell RNA spiked in.

The sample holds many counts of this clonotype. V and J are TRBV19 and TRBJ2-3, with 9 bases identical to TRBD1. This CDR3 has 14 amino acids. With V trimmed by 3 bases and J by 6 bases, 4 bases remained unmatched. CDR1 is LNHDA, CDR2 SQIVND, per germline (reference sequence). CDR3 region: CASSISQGADTQYF. CDR3 coding DNA: TGTGCCAGTAGTATCTCACAGGGGGCGGATACGCAGTATTTT.

This clonotype was counted at least ten times. The rearrangement joins TRBV29-1 to TRBJ2-2, with TRBD1 matching 9 bases. Germline CDR1 and CDR2: SQVTM and ANQGSEA. This CDR3 has 15 amino acids. Unmatched junction bases numbered 9, after V lost 3 bases and J lost 7 bases. This CDR3 reads CSVEAPGQGIGELFF. CDR3 sequence (DNA): TGCAGCGTTGAGGCCCCGGGACAGGGTATCGGGGAGCTGTTTTTT.

This clonotype was seen ten or more times. The chain couples TRBV20-1 to TRBJ2-7; 9 bases line up with TRBD1. CDR1 and CDR2 (germline): DFQATT, SNEGSKA (reference sequence). The CDR3 consists of 13 residues. V shed 5 bases and J 1 base; nucleotides not matched to a gene: 3. This CDR3 reads CSADRGLSYEQYF. In DNA form, the CDR3 reads TGCAGTGCTGACAGGGGGTTATCCTACGAGCAGTACTTC.

This clonotype showed up many times. The rearrangement joins TRBV4-1 to TRBJ2-7, with 9 bases matching TRBD1. The CDR3 extends over 17 amino acids. Losses at the gene ends were 2 bases for V and 4 bases for J; bases not matched to a gene: 12. Germline V gene data show CDR1 as MGHRA and CDR2 as YSYEKL. CDR3 amino acids: CASSQLFADRGGYEQYF. CDR3 nucleotides: TGCGCCAGCAGCCAACTATTCGCGGACAGGGGCGGATACGAGCAGTACTTC.

This clonotype has a count of ten or more. The DNA is omitted, as the CDR3 cannot be located on it reliably, and the CDR3 follows TCRdb's listing. V and J are TRBV12-3 or TRBV12-4 and TRBJ2-3; TRBD2, as called in the table, went unchecked against the DNA. The CDR3 is 16 amino acids long, termini counted. CDR3 region: CASSSSRGGPTDTQYF.

This clonotype occurred many times. V gene TRBV7-9 combines with J gene TRBJ2-7; 11 bases are a match to TRBD2. The CDR3 has 15 amino acids. The trim removed 5 bases at V and 3 bases at J, leaving 6 bases unmatched. CDR1 is SEHNR and CDR2 is FQNEAQ in the germline V gene (reference sequence). This CDR3 reads CASSPPGTSGYEQYF. In DNA form, the CDR3 reads TGTGCCAGCAGCCCACCCGGGACTAGCGGCTACGAGCAGTACTTC.

The chain is built from TRBV3-1 and TRBJ2-1; possibly TRBD2 for D (6 bases). The germline V gene has CDR1 LGHDT and CDR2 YNNKEL (reference sequence). With 1 base removed from V and 7 bases from J, the gap between germline ends came to 17 bases. The CDR3 sequence is 16 residues long. The CDR3 is CASSQVSSSVWNEQFF. The DNA for the CDR3 is TGTGCCAGCAGCCAAGTAAGCTCTAGCGTTTGGAATGAGCAGTTCTTC.

V gene TRBV3-1 combines with J gene TRBJ1-2; a possible D gene is TRBD1 (5 bases). V was shortened by 0 bases and J by 3 bases, with 8 bases between the two germline ends. This CDR3 has 14 amino acids. The germline V gene encodes CDR1 LGHDT and CDR2 YNNKEL (reference sequence). CDR3 amino acids: CASSQETAYYGYTF. In DNA, the CDR3 is TGTGCCAGCAGCCAAGAGACAGCATACTATGGCTACACCTTC.

At least ten counts were recorded for this clonotype. V gene TRBV30 combines with J gene TRBJ1-1, with unresolved D. V lost 7 bases, J lost 2 bases, and 14 bases lay in between. CDR3 length: 13 residues. Germline V lookup: CDR1 GTSNPN, CDR2 SVGIG (reference sequence). The DNA for the CDR3 is TGTGCCTACGTCGAAGGAGGTAACACTGAAGCTTTCTTT. This gives the protein CAYVEGGNTEAFF.

This clonotype was detected many times. The junction and the germline gene differ at one end; a read error may be behind it. The chain employs TRBV19 and TRBJ2-7; 9 positions agree with TRBD2. The germline V gene has CDR1 LNHDA and CDR2 SQIVND (reference sequence). The CDR3 is 14 residues long. The CDR3 protein is CASSSGLASYEQYF. The DNA of the CDR3 is TGCGCCAGCAGCTCGGGACTAGCTTCCTACGAGCAGTACTTC.

As concerns this clonotype: This may come from a read error, since a much larger clone is one base off. V and J are TRBV7-9 and TRBJ1-3, with TRBD1 matching 7 bases. The CDR3 extends over 15 amino acids. CDR1 is SEHNR and CDR2 is FQNEAQ in the germline V gene (reference sequence). V lost 5 bases and J lost 4; bases outside the gene matches: 8. CDR3 bases: TGTGCCAGCAGCCCGCAGGGGGGACTCGGAAACACCATATATTTT. Encoded protein: CASSPQGGLGNTIYF.

This clonotype was observed many times. This chain uses TRBV7-6 with TRBJ2-1, with no clear D. CDR3 length: 13 amino acids. V was pared by 5 bases and J by 5 bases, with 10 bases between. The germline V gene has CDR1 SGHVS and CDR2 FNYEAQ. The DNA for the CDR3 is TGTGCCAGCAGCGGCCTGACAAACAATGAGCAGTTCTTC. It yields the protein CASSGLTNNEQFF.

Points on this clonotype: Germline and junction disagree at one end, which may indicate a read error. The rearrangement links TRBV6-5 to TRBJ2-2; D is perhaps TRBD2 (6 bases). Germline CDR1 and CDR2: MNHEY and SVGAGI. This CDR3 is built from 14 residues. The CDR3 sequence is CAGRVSGTPWELFF. In DNA, the CDR3 is TGTGCCGGCAGGGTCTCCGGGACTCCCTGGGAGCTGTTTTTT.

The table lists this clonotype with many counts. The chain couples TRBV20-1 to TRBJ2-3; 8 nucleotides line up with TRBD2. This CDR3 has 14 residues. Germline CDR1 reads DFQATT; CDR2 reads SNEGSKA (reference sequence). The V segment lost 3 bases and the J segment 4 bases; nucleotides outside the gene matches: 6. CDR3 nucleotides: TGCAGTGCTAGTAGCGGGATCGGCGCAGATACGCAGTATTTT. It translates to CSASSGIGADTQYF.

This clonotype has ten or more counts. V and J are TRBV20-1 and TRBJ2-3; tentative D call: TRBD1 (5 bases). CDR1 and CDR2 from the germline V gene are DFQATT and SNEGSKA (reference sequence). This CDR3 has 15 residues. Trimming shortened V by 0 bases and J by 0 bases, and 10 bases separated the two germline ends. CDR3 sequence (DNA): TGCAGTGCTAGAGATGGAGACAGCAGCACAGATACGCAGTATTTT. Translated, it gives CSARDGDSSTDTQYF.

This clonotype was found many times. The chain combines TRBV12-3 or TRBV12-4 with TRBJ2-7; 8 bases fit TRBD1. With V trimmed by 6 bases and J by 1 base, 8 bases remained unmatched. This CDR3 is 15 amino acids long. CDR3 sequence reads: CASSNGTGTSYEQYF. The CDR3, as DNA: TGTGCCAGCAGCAACGGGACAGGAACGTCCTACGAGCAGTACTTC.

This clonotype was seen many times. The chain links TRBV7-9 to TRBJ2-7; unclear D gene. Trimming left V 5 bases short and J 3 bases short, with 17 bases between. CDR1 is SEHNR, CDR2 FQNEAQ, per germline (reference sequence). CDR3 length: 15 residues. The CDR3 DNA reads TGTGCCAGCAGCCCGGCAGGAGACCAGGTCTACGAGCAGTACTTC. Protein product: CASSPAGDQVYEQYF.

This clonotype was counted many times. Germline and junction disagree at one end, which may indicate a read error. The chain recombines TRBV3-1 with TRBJ2-2; D remains ambiguous. The germline gives CDR1 LGHDT, CDR2 YNNKEL (reference sequence). The CDR3 is made up of 15 amino acids. The DNA for the CDR3 is TGTGCCAGCAGCCCAGAGACCAGGAACGCCGGGGAGCTGTTTTTT. As protein: CASSPETRNAGELFF.

This clonotype was recorded at least ten times. The chain employs TRBV20-1 and TRBJ1-1; D is uncertain. Trimming cost V 3 bases and J 4 bases, with 6 bases left between them. This CDR3 has 11 amino acids. The germline CDR1 and CDR2 sequences are DFQATT and SNEGSKA (reference sequence). In DNA form, the CDR3 reads TGCAGTGCTAGGCTGATCACTGAAGCTTTCTTT. It is translated as CSARLITEAFF.

This clonotype appeared many times. The chain has TRBV20-1 and TRBJ2-7; 9 bases are shared with TRBD2. This CDR3 is built from 12 residues. Germline CDR1 is DFQATT and CDR2 is SNEGSKA (reference sequence). The J segment lost 4 bases and the V segment lost 2 bases, leaving 0 bases of the junction unmatched. In nucleotides, the CDR3 is TGCAGTGCTAGACTAGCGGGATACGAGCAGTACTTC. Translating gives CSARLAGYEQYF.

About this clonotype itself: One base away lies a much larger clone, so this may be a sequencing read error. The chain carries TRBV13 and TRBJ2-5; 11 bases are shared with TRBD2. From germline, CDR1 is PRHDT and CDR2 FYEKMQ (reference sequence). J was trimmed by 12 bases and V by 5 bases; bases with no gene match: 8. The CDR3 spans 13 residues. The CDR3 sequence: CASSPRLAGMKYF. The CDR3 DNA reads as TGTGCCAGCAGCCCCAGACTAGCGGGGATGAAGTACTTC.